The sequence of this T cell receptor beta chain was determined in a study of T cells in severe cutaneous drug reactions. Whole-study context: Patients came from Taiwan, Thailand and a European registry, 2011 to 2018. Blister fluids or cells and PBMC were collected from patients in acute or recovery stage.

Notes on the study in general: Blister cells averaged about 33% and PBMC around 5% TRBV12-4 in carbamazepine-induced Stevens-Johnson syndrome or toxic epidermal necrolysis patients.

The CDR3 contains 13 residues. Germline V CDR1 and CDR2: MNHNS, SASEGT. This clonotype is classed as large by frequency. No antigen is known for it. The patients sequenced had a carbamazepine-induced Stevens-Johnson syndrome or toxic epidermal necrolysis reaction. Peripheral blood was from CBZ-SJS/TEN patients: a few Han Chinese, six European. TCR subtype-specific primers in iRepertoire multiplex PCR prepared libraries for bulk and single-cell sequencing. TCRdb reprocessed the multiplex PCR reads and reports one entry per CDR3 protein, with no DNA. The sample includes over a thousand distinct CDR3 sequences.

This TCR came from a human donor with a severe cutaneous adverse drug reaction. Sequencing input: PBMCs. The chain combines TRBV6-1 with TRBJ2-7. CDR3 protein: CASSAVGGYEQYF.